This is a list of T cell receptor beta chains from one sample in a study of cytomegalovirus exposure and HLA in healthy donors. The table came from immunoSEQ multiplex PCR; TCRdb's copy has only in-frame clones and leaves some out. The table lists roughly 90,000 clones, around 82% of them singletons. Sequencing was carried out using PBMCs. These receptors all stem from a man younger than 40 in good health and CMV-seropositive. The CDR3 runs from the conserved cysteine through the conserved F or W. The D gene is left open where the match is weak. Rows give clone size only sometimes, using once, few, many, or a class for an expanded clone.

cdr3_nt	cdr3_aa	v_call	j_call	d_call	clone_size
TGTGCCACCCTAGACGGCCTCACCTACGAGCAGTACTTC	CATLDGLTYEQYF	TRBV28	TRBJ2-7	.	.
TGCAGCGCCACAATGGGGGGGACAGGGGGCGCCGAGCAGTACTTC	CSATMGGTGGAEQYF	TRBV29-1	TRBJ2-7	TRBD1	.
TGTGCCTGGAGTGCCCTCGGACCTTCGAGGGCCAATGAGCAGTTCTTC	CAWSALGPSRANEQFF	TRBV30	TRBJ2-1	.	.
TGTGCCAGCAGGCAAATTAACAGTGAGCAGTTCTTC	CASRQINSEQFF	TRBV2	TRBJ2-1	.	few
TGTGCCAGCAGCGTAGCTTGGGCAGGTGACGGCTACACCTTC	CASSVAWAGDGYTF	TRBV9	TRBJ1-2	.	.
TGCGCCAGCAGCTTGGTATTCGGCGGGGGGAGTAGCGGGGAGCTGTTTTTT	CASSLVFGGGSSGELFF	TRBV5-1	TRBJ2-2	TRBD2	.
TGTGCCAGCAGTCGTGTCGCAGGGGGCACAGATACGCAGTATTTT	CASSRVAGGTDTQYF	TRBV6-1	TRBJ2-3	.	.
TGTGCCAGCAGCCATCTCCCCCAGGGACTAGCGAACACTGAAGCTTTCTTT	CASSHLPQGLANTEAFF	TRBV7-9	TRBJ1-1	.	few
TGTGCCAGCAGCTTACGAGGGCCTAATGAAAAACTGTTTTTT	CASSLRGPNEKLFF	TRBV5-6	TRBJ1-4	.	.
TGCGCCAGCAGCCAAAGCGAGCCTAAAGCCGGGGAGCTGTTTTTT	CASSQSEPKAGELFF	TRBV4-1	TRBJ2-2	.	.
TGTGCCTGGACGGCGGGAGCAAGCAATGAGCAGTTCTTC	CAWTAGASNEQFF	TRBV30	TRBJ2-1	TRBD2	.
TGTGCCAGCACCCCCCGGGACAGCTACTACGAGCAGTACTTC	CASTPRDSYYEQYF	TRBV28	TRBJ2-7	TRBD1	.
TGTGCCTGTAACGGACTTAACTACGAGCAGTACTTC	CACNGLNYEQYF	TRBV30	TRBJ2-7	.	.
TGCGCCAGCAGCTTGGAGGACTACTACGAGCAGTACTTC	CASSLEDYYEQYF	TRBV5-1	TRBJ2-7	.	.
TGCGCCAGCAGCCAAGATGGGCGGGGGAGCTCCTACAATGAGCAGTTCTTC	CASSQDGRGSSYNEQFF	TRBV4-3	TRBJ2-1	TRBD2	.
TGTGCCAGCAGCTTGGCCCCTGAGACCCAGTACTTC	CASSLAPETQYF	TRBV5-6	TRBJ2-5	.	.
TGCGCCAGCAGCCATGCTTCTAGCGGCTACGAGCAGTACTTC	CASSHASSGYEQYF	TRBV4-3	TRBJ2-7	TRBD2	.
TGTGCCAGCACCTTTAAAGCGGGAGGGCCCACAGATACGCAGTATTTT	CASTFKAGGPTDTQYF	TRBV9	TRBJ2-3	TRBD2	once
TGTGCCAGCAGTTACTCACGAGGGATCAGTGGCTACACCTTC	CASSYSRGISGYTF	TRBV6-5	TRBJ1-2	.	.
TGCACCAGCAGCCAGACCAGCGGGAGCTCCTACAATGAGCAGTTCTTC	CTSSQTSGSSYNEQFF	TRBV1	TRBJ2-1	.	once
TGTGCCAGCAGTCTCCAGGAAGTAACAGATACGCAGTATTTT	CASSLQEVTDTQYF	TRBV10-3	TRBJ2-3	.	few
TGTGCCAGCAGCCCCTGGGGGACAGGGTCTGGAAACACCATATATTTT	CASSPWGTGSGNTIYF	TRBV28	TRBJ1-3	TRBD1	.
TGTGCCAGCAGCCCGGCGAGGGACACCTACGAGCAGTACTTC	CASSPARDTYEQYF	TRBV5-4	TRBJ2-7	.	.
TGTGCCAGCTCTTTTAGCGGGAGGGCCGATAATGAGCAGTTCTTC	CASSFSGRADNEQFF	TRBV18	TRBJ2-1	TRBD2	.
TGTGCCAGCAGCTTAGAAAGGACAGTCTCGGAGACCCAGTACTTC	CASSLERTVSETQYF	TRBV11-2	TRBJ2-5	.	.
TGCGCCAGCAGGAAAGAGTTGAGCTACAATGAGCAGTTCTTC	CASRKELSYNEQFF	TRBV10-2	TRBJ2-1	.	.
TGTGCCAGCAGCACCATAGCGGGAGTTACCAATGAGCAGTTCTTC	CASSTIAGVTNEQFF	TRBV7-2	TRBJ2-1	TRBD2	.
TGCGCCAGCAGTTGGGGCGGCGGGGCAACTAATGAAAAACTGTTTTTT	CASSWGGGATNEKLFF	TRBV5-1	TRBJ1-4	.	.
TGTGCCAGCAGCCTACCGGGACTAGCGGGTACCGGGGAGCTGTTTTTT	CASSLPGLAGTGELFF	TRBV5-4	TRBJ2-2	TRBD2	few
TGTGCCAGCAGTTTTTCCTTGGGGAGGAACACTGAAGCTTTCTTT	CASSFSLGRNTEAFF	TRBV28	TRBJ1-1	.	.
TGTGCCAGCAAGCTTGTCTACGAGCAGTACTTC	CASKLVYEQYF	TRBV6-6	TRBJ2-7	.	.
TGTGCCACCAGCAGAGATGTAAGGGGTATAGGGCAGCCCCAGCATTTT	CATSRDVRGIGQPQHF	TRBV15	TRBJ1-5	.	.
TGCAGCGTTGCCGACTTACCTAGCACAGATACGCAGTATTTT	CSVADLPSTDTQYF	TRBV29-1	TRBJ2-3	.	few
TGTGCCAGCAGCATAGGGGGGGCTGATGAGCAGTTCTTC	CASSIGGADEQFF	TRBV25-1	TRBJ2-1	.	.
TGTGCCACCAGCAGAGGACCCAGCGAATCCTACAATGAGCAGTTCTTC	CATSRGPSESYNEQFF	TRBV15	TRBJ2-1	.	.
TGCGCCAGCAGCTTGGTTATCGGGGGGAATACTGAAGCTTTCTTT	CASSLVIGGNTEAFF	TRBV5-1	TRBJ1-1	.	.
TGTGCCAGCAGAACTAGCGGGGGTTACAATGAGCAGTTCTTC	CASRTSGGYNEQFF	TRBV6-5	TRBJ2-1	TRBD2	.